This TCR beta chain was captured in a study of yellow fever vaccine responses in identical twins. This clonotype was observed a single time. Its antigen is unknown. Study results and limitations: Reportedly, the T cell response mounted by twins to vaccine seemed partly convergent, partly personalized.

Using its own MiXCR run on the RT-PCR reads, TCRdb lists one record per CDR3 protein. The data contain around 6,600 distinct CDR3 sequences, 70% to 90% of them seen just once; the ten biggest clones take up less than 1.5%. V lost 3 bases and J lost 1, with 9 bases in between. This CDR3 contains 14 residues. Looked up from germline, CDR1 is KGHSH and CDR2 is LQKENI. This chain connects TRBV18 to TRBJ1-1; weak D call: TRBD1 (6 bases). The sequences come from T cells from blood (PBMCs), unsorted or a sorted subset (not recorded which), collected before or after yellow fever vaccination (not recorded which). The sequence was obtained from a young woman who received the yellow fever vaccine. DNA of the CDR3: TGTGCCAGCTCACCCTCCAGGGGGAACACTGAAGCTTTCTTT. This gives the protein CASSPSRGNTEAFF.